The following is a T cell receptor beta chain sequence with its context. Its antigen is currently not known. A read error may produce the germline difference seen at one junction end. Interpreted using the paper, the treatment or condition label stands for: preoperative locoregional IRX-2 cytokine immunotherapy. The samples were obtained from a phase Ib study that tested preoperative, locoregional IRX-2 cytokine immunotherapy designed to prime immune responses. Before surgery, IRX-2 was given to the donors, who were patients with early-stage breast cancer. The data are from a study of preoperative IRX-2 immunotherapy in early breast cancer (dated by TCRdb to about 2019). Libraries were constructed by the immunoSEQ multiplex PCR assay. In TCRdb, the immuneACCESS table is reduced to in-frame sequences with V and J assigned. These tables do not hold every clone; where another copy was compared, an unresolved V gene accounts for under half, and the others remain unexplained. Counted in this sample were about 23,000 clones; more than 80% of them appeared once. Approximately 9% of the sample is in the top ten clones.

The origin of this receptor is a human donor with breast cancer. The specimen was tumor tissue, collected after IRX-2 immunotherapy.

In nucleotide form, the sequence is TGTGCCAGCAGTCGGGGCACCAATCGGCCCCAGCATTTT. It translates to CASSRGTNRPQHF. The V and J genes are TRBV28 and TRBJ1-5, and possibly TRBD1, on 5 matching bases. The germline V gene specifies MDHEN as CDR1 and SYDVKM as CDR2. The CDR3 runs 13 residues from the cysteine to the phenylalanine. The CDR3 DNA has 39 bases and is translated from base 1.